A single T cell receptor (beta chain) is shown here with its context. The time point is: pretreatment peripheral blood. Individual patients had between 1 and 8 samples, taken pretreatment and on-treatment. Sequenced by immunoSEQ multiplex PCR; TCRdb stores in-frame clones only, minus some. The sample lists fewer than 80,000 clones; 80% to 85% were seen once. The sample comes from a study of PD-L1 blockade in urothelial cancer. Whole-study context: Each blood sample yielded a median of around 130,000 T cells.

The CDR3 extends over 16 amino acids. J lost 5 bases, V lost 3 bases, and 9 bases had no gene match. Germline lookup yields CDR1 SEHNR and CDR2 FQNEAQ (reference sequence). The chain recombines TRBV7-9 with TRBJ2-7, with 11 bases identical to TRBD2. Sample: PBMCs, taken around atezolizumab (anti-PD-L1) treatment. This TCR was recovered from a man aged 65 to 85 with urothelial cancer. The CDR3 loop reads CASSLGTSGGLDEQYF. The CDR3, as DNA: TGTGCCAGCAGCTTGGGGACTAGCGGCGGCCTGGACGAGCAGTACTTC.